The entry below gives a single TCR beta chain sequence along with its context. These data are taken from a study of glioma-infiltrating T cells after dendritic cell vaccination. J was trimmed by 3 bases and V by 4 bases; bases with no gene match: 3. The CDR3 covers 15 residues. Germline assignment: CDR1 LNHDA and CDR2 SQIVND (reference sequence). Primers: 60 V beta forward and 13 J beta reverse. Here immunoSEQ multiplex PCR was the method, and the copy in TCRdb shows in-frame clones only, minus some. Of 90,000 or so clones listed, over 65% are singletons. This TCR derives from a human donor with glioblastoma. Sequencing was performed on blood, taken before dendritic cell vaccination. The rearrangement uses TRBV19 and TRBJ1-5, with TRBD1 identical over 10 bases. The CDR3 protein is CASSTTGGPNQPQHF. CDR3 in DNA: TGTGCCAGTAGTACGACAGGGGGCCCCAATCAGCCCCAGCATTTT.